This T cell receptor beta chain was recovered during a study of tumor-infiltrating lymphocytes in primary liver carcinoma. Study as a whole: Samples gave roughly 3.5 to 7.13 million productive TCRbeta reads, similar across tissue types.

About this clonotype: The antigen is not known. The junction does not match germline at one end; this may be a read error.

Co-extracted RNA and DNA came from about 20-30 mg of unsorted bulk tissue. The germline CDR1 and CDR2 sequences are SGHKS and YYEKEE (reference sequence). The CDR3 sequence is 17 residues long. Whole-study findings and limits: A significantly higher top-250-clone fraction was found in tumors than in blood (p = 0.039).

Total RNA (roughly 0.45 ug) served as template for TCR beta cDNA synthesis primed by a constant-region primer. Investigators got TCR beta libraries out of three nested multiplex PCR rounds, done with slightly modified ARM-PCR. TRBV1-TRBV30 forward primers and a C-beta reverse primer were used in the first two PCR rounds, which each ran for nine to ten cycles. Using its own MiXCR run on the multiplex PCR reads, TCRdb lists one record per CDR3 protein. The data contain 70,000 to 75,000 distinct CDR3 sequences, about 72% of them singletons. Specimen: liver tumor tissue from sampling region 4. The subset was: tumor region T4, right-lateral pole. The clonotype comes from a man aged 40-50 years with primary liver carcinoma and hepatitis B virus infection. V and J are TRBV5-5 and TRBJ2-7; 10 bases match TRBD1. Here the CDR3 reads CASNLAERTGGIYEQYF. CDR3 in DNA: TGTGCCAGCAACTTGGCGGAGAGGACAGGGGGAATCTACGAACAGTACTTC.